The entry that follows covers one T cell receptor (beta chain) sequence. Its antigen is still unknown. The data originate from a study of blood T cells in healthy people across ages. A sample-barcoded 5' primer and a J-beta primer mix were used in a second PCR of roughly 7 to 11 cycles. Using its own MiXCR run on the 5' RACE reads, TCRdb lists one record per CDR3 protein. The data show roughly 1,800,000 distinct CDR3 sequences, less than 50% seen once. Study-level results: Higher naive T cell percentage went strongly together with higher TCR beta diversity.

Total RNA amounts of at least 5 micrograms were extracted per sample. This CDR3 region has 14 residues. From germline, CDR1 is MNHEY and CDR2 SVGEGT. V was clipped by 6 bases and J by 7 bases; unmatched bases: 11. Specimen: blood. The source is a middle-aged woman in good health. V is TRBV6-2 or TRBV6-3 and J is TRBJ2-7; 8 bases map to TRBD2. The DNA of the CDR3 is TGTGCCAGCAGGGTAGCGGGGAGCAACAATGAGCAGTACTTC. It translates to CASRVAGSNNEQYF.